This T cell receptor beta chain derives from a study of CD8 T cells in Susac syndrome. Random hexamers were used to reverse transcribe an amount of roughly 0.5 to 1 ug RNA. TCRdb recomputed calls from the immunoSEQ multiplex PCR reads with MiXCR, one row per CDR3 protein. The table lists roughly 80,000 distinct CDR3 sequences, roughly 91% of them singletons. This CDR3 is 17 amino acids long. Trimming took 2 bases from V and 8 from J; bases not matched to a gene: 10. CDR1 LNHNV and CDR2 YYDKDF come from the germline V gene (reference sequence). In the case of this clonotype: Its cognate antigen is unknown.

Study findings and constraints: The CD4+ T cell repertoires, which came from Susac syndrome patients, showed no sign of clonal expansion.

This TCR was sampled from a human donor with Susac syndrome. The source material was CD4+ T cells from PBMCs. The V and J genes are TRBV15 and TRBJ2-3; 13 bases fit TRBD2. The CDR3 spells CATSRSGTSGTWATQYF. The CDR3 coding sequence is TGTGCCACCAGCAGAAGCGGGACTAGCGGGACTTGGGCTACGCAGTATTTT.